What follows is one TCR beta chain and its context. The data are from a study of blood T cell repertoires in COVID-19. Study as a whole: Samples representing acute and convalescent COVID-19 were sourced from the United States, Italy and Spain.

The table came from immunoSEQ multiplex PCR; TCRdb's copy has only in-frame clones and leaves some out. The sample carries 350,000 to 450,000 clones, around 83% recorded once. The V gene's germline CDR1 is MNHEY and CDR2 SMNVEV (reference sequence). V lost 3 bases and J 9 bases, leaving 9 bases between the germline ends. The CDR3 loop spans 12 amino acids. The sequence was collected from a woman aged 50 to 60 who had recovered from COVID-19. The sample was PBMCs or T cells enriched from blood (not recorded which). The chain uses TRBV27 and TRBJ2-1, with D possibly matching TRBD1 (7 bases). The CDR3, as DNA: TGTGCCAGCAGTTTTCAGGGGGGTGAGCAGTTCTTC. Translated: CASSFQGGEQFF.